The clone carrying this T cell receptor (beta chain) was seen only a few times. V lost 4 bases, J lost 1 base, and 11 bases lay in between. The CDR3 length is 15 residues. CDR1 and CDR2 (germline): MNHEY, SVGAGI. The data belong to a study of blood T cell repertoires in COVID-19. Study details: Sites in the United States, Italy and Spain provided acute and convalescent COVID-19 samples.

Clones were read by immunoSEQ multiplex PCR, and TCRdb kept only the in-frame ones, dropping some. The table has a few hundred thousand clones, 86% seen once. The chain employs TRBV6-5 and TRBJ2-1; D is possibly TRBD2 (5 bases). The sequence derives from a woman aged 45-65 years with acute or convalescent COVID-19. Sequenced input: peripheral blood. Here the CDR3 DNA reads TGTGCCAGCAGTTTAGGGCGGGTATCCTACAATGAGCAGTTCTTC. Protein: CASSLGRVSYNEQFF.